This T cell receptor (beta chain) was retrieved from a study of shared clonotypes between healthy human individuals. Study-level information: Each donor's CD4 naive and CD4 memory cells filled three plates apiece, CD8 naive two, and CD8 memory one. General observations from the study: Clonotype sharing across donors was expected to vary with sequencing depth. Apart from blood, nothing was sampled; tissue repertoires likely differ.

The CDR3 loop spans 14 amino acids. Trimming removed 2 bases from V and 4 bases from J, with 12 bases in between. Germline values: CDR1 MNHNS, CDR2 SASEGT. Every subset's genomic DNA went evenly onto several immunoSEQ plates. Some clones are missing from TCRdb's copy, which holds only in-frame ones; the method was immunoSEQ multiplex PCR. In the table there are approximately 530,000 clones, roughly 95% of which are singletons. For this clone: Its matching antigen is unknown.

The genes are TRBV6-1 and TRBJ2-7; D is possibly TRBD1 (6 bases). Specimen: naive CD4+ T cells sorted from blood. Subset denoted: CD45RA+ positively selected. The source is a woman younger than 45 in good health. The CDR3 protein is CASSERGQRYEQYF. Here the CDR3 DNA reads TGTGCCAGCAGTGAACGTGGACAGCGGTACGAGCAGTACTTC.